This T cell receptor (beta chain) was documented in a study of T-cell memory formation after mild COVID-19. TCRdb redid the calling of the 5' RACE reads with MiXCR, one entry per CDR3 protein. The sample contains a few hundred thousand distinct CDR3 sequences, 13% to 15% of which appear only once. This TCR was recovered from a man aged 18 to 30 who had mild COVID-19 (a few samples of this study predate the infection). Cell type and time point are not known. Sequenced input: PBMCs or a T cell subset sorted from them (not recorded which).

CDR3 sequence (DNA): TGTGCCAGCAGTTACTCTTTAAGACAGTTAAACACTGAAGCTTTCTTT. Its translation: CASSYSLRQLNTEAFF. This sequence joins TRBV6-6 and TRBJ1-1, with a tentative D call TRBD1 (5 bases). The CDR3 length is 16 residues. V lost 0 bases, J lost 2 bases, and 13 bases lay in between. Per the germline V gene, CDR1 is MNHNY and CDR2 is SVGAGI (reference sequence).